This T cell receptor beta chain is drawn from a study of T cells expressing NK-cell markers. Turning to the study itself: The TCR beta repertoires were obtained from sorted CD3+CD56+NKG2C+, CD3+CD56+NKG2C- and CD3+CD56-NKG2C+ T cells.

Germline values: CDR1 DFQATT, CDR2 SNEGSKA (reference sequence). The CDR3 loop spans 13 amino acids. TCRdb reprocessed the 5' RACE reads, keeping one entry per CDR3 protein, no DNA. The sample totals about 400,000 distinct CDR3 sequences. This receptor was taken from a woman between 45 and 65 years old in good health. Sequenced: blood T cells: a sorted CD56 or NKG2C T cell subset, CD4+ or CD8+ T cells, or bulk PBMC T cells (not recorded which). The chain is built from TRBV20-1 and TRBJ1-2; TCRdb designates TRBD1, a call that cannot be tested without DNA. The CDR3 loop reads CSASPGQGYGYTF.